This T cell receptor beta chain emerged from a study of beta chain features in type 1 diabetes. Study-wide findings and caveats: VDJ junctions from patients with type 1 diabetes contained fewer insertions and more deletions. Over-representation of high TCR-expressing cells was a possible consequence of cDNA sequencing.

V lost 0 bases and J lost 3; bases outside the gene matches: 3. The CDR3 contains 15 residues. Germline CDR1 and CDR2: SGDLS and YYNGEE. CD4+ naive, central memory, regulatory and stem cell-like memory subsets were isolated by sorting on CD45RO/CCR7/CD25/CD127/CD95/CD27. Expressed TCRB transcripts were sequenced because the isolated RNA had all been reverse transcribed beforehand. Sequencing used immunoSEQ multiplex PCR; TCRdb keeps in-frame clones, though not all of them. The sample holds roughly 250,000 clones, about 10% seen once. About this clone: Antigen specificity is unknown.

The sequence was obtained from a woman between 18 and 29 years old in good health. The rearrangement uses TRBV9 and TRBJ1-1; 9 nucleotides align to TRBD1. Sequenced: naive CD4+ T cells from blood. As DNA, the CDR3 is TGTGCCAGCAGCGTAGTTGACAGGGGGGACACTGAAGCTTTCTTT. This sequence encodes CASSVVDRGDTEAFF.